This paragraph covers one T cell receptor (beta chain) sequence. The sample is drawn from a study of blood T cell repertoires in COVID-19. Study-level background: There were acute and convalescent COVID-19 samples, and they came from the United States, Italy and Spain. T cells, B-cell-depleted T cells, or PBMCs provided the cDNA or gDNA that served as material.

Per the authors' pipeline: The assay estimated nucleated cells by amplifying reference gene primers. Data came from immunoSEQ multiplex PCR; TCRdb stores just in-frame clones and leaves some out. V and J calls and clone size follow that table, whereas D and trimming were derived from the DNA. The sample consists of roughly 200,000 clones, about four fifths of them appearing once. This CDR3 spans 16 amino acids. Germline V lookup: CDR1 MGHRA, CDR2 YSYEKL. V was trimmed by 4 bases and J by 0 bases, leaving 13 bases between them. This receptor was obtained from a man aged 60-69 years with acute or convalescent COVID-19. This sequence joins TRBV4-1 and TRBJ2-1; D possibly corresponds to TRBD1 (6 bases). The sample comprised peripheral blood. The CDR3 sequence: CASSPVRGNSYNEQFF. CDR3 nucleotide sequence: TGCGCCAGCAGCCCAGTGAGGGGGAACTCCTACAATGAGCAGTTCTTC.